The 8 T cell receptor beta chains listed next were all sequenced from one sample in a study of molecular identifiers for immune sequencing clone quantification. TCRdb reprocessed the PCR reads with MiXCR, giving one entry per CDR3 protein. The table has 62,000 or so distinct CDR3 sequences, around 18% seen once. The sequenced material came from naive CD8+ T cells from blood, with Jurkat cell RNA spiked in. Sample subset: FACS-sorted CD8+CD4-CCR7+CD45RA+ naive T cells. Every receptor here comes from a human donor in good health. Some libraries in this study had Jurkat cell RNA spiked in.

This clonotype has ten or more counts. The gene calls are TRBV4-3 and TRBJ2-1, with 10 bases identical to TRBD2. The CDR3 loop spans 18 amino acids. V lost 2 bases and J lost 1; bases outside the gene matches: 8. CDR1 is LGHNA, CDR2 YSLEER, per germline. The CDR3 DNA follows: TGCGCCAGCAGCCAATATTTCCTAGCGGGAGATTCCTACAATGAGCAGTTCTTC. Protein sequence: CASSQYFLAGDSYNEQFF.

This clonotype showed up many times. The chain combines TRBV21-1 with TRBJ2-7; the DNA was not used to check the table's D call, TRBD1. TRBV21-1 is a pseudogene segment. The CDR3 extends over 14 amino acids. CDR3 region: CASSKIPGAYEQYF. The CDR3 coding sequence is TGTGCCAGCAGCAAGATACCGGGGGCCTACGAGCAGTACTTC.

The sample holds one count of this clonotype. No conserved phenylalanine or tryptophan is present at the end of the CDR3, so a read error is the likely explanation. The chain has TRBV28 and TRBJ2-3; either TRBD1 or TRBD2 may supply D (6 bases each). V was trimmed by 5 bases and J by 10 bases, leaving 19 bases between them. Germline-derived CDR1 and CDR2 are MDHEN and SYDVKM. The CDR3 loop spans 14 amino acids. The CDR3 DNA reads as TGTGCCAGCAGTATCCCGGGGGACACAGACGCGCAGTATTCT. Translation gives CASSIPGDTDAQYS.

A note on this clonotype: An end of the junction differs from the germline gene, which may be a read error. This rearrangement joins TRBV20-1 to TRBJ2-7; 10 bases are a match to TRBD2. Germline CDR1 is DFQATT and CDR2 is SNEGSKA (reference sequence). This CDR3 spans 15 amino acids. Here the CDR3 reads CSASQLAGEWGELYF. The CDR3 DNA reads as TGCAGTGCTAGTCAGCTAGCGGGAGAATGGGGTGAGCTGTACTTC.

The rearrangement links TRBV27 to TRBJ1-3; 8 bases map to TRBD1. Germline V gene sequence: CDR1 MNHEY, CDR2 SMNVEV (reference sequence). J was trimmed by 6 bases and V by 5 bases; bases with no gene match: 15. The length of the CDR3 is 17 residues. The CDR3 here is CASSTLRDRRELNTIYF. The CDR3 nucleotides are TGTGCCAGCAGTACCCTGCGGGACAGGAGAGAACTAAACACCATATATTTT.

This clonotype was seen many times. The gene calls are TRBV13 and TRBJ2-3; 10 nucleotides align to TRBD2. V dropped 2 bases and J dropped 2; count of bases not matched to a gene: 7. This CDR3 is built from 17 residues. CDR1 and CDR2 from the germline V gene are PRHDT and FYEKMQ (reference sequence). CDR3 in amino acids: CASSLNLAGVPTDTQYF. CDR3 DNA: TGTGCCAGCAGCTTAAACCTAGCGGGAGTCCCCACAGATACGCAGTATTTT. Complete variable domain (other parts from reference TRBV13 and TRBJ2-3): AAGVIQSPRHLIKEKRETATLKCYPIPRHDTVYWYQQGPGQDPQFLISFYEKMQSDKGSIPDRFSAQQFSDYHSELNMSSLELGDSALYFCASSLNLAGVPTDTQYFGPGTRLTVL.

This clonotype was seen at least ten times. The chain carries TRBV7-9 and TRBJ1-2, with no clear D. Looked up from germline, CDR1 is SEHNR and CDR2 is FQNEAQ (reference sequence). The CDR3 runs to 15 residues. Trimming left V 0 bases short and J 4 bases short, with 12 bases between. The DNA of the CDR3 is TGTGCCAGCAGCTTAGCGCGTACAGTCTTCTATGGCTACACCTTC. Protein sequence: CASSLARTVFYGYTF.

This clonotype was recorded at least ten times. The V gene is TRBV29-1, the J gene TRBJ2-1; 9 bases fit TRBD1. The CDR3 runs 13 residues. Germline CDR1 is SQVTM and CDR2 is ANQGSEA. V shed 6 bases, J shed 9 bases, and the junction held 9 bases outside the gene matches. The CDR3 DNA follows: TGCAGCGTGAGGACAGGGGCGGTTGTTGAGCAGTTCTTC. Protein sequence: CSVRTGAVVEQFF.